This T cell receptor (beta chain) comes out of a study of blood T cell repertoires in COVID-19. Study background: The United States, Italy and Spain supplied acute and convalescent COVID-19 samples. PBMCs, B-cell-depleted T cells, or T cells were the source of the cDNA or gDNA that made up the material.

Original processing notes: Amplified reference gene primers provided the basis for estimating nucleated cell counts. TCRdb's copy holds only in-frame clones and misses some; the assay was immunoSEQ multiplex PCR. D and trimming come from the DNA, and the V and J calls and clone size come from that table. The table lists fewer than 200,000 clones, about 74% of them singletons. Trimming took 2 bases from V and 4 from J; bases not matched to a gene: 1. This CDR3 contains 14 residues. Germline V gives CDR1 SGHAT, CDR2 FQNNGV. The V and J genes are TRBV11-2 and TRBJ2-7; 11 bases line up with TRBD1. The sequence was obtained from a woman of 80 years or more with acute or convalescent COVID-19. Sequenced: peripheral blood. CDR3 amino acids: CASSLWDRGYEQYF. The CDR3 nucleotides are TGTGCCAGCAGCTTATGGGACAGGGGGTACGAGCAGTACTTC.